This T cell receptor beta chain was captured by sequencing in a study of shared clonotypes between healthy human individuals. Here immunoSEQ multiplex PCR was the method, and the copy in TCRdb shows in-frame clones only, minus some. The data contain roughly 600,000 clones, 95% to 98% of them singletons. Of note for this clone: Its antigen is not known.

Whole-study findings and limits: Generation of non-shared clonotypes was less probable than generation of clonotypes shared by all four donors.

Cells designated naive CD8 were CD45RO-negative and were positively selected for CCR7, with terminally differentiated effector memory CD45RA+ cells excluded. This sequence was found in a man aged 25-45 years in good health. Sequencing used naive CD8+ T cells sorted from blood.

CDR3 region: CSVEVLAVLEGGYEQYF. The DNA for the CDR3 is TGCAGCGTTGAAGTTCTGGCTGTTCTCGAAGGGGGCTACGAGCAGTACTTC. The chain combines TRBV29-1 with TRBJ2-7, with a possible D match to TRBD1 (6 bases). Trimming removed 1 base from V and 3 bases from J, with 22 bases in between. The germline CDR1 and CDR2 sequences are SQVTM and ANQGSEA. The CDR3 is made up of 17 amino acids.